The next 30 T cell receptor beta chains were all read from a single sample in a study of blood T cell repertoires in COVID-19. Repertoires were generated with immunoSEQ multiplex PCR, while TCRdb's copy carries only in-frame clones and drops some. The sample lists about 58,000 clones, 78% occurring once. The sequenced sample was peripheral blood. Receptors originate from a human donor in a cohort sampled during active COVID-19.

This sequence joins TRBV21-1 and TRBJ1-2; whether TRBD1, the table's D call, matches the DNA was not checked. TRBV21-1 is given as a pseudogene. The CDR3 is 22 residues long. The CDR3 is CASSKMAQGSLLPIKGNYGYTF. Here the CDR3 DNA reads TGTGCCAGCAGCAAAATGGCACAGGGGAGTCTCCTTCCCATTAAGGGTAACTATGGCTACACCTTC.

This clone was counted between two and nine times. The chain recombines TRBV2 with TRBJ2-6; D not resolved. The length of the CDR3 is 12 residues. Trimming took off 10 bases at V and 4 bases at J, with 8 bases between the two ends. CDR1 SNHLY and CDR2 FYNNEI come from the germline V gene. The CDR3, as DNA: TGTGCCACCCGACTCGGGGCCAACGTCCTGACTTTC. This gives the protein CATRLGANVLTF. The variable domain in full, with the rest retrieved from reference TRBV2 and TRBJ2-6, is EPEVTQTPSHQVTQMGQEVILRCVPISNHLYFYWYRQILGQKVEFLVSFYNNEISEKSEIFDDQFSVERPDGSNFTLKIRSTKLEDSAMYFCATRLGANVLTFGAGSRLTVL.

This chain joins TRBV6-6 and TRBJ2-5; D may be TRBD2 (6 bases). The germline CDR1 and CDR2 sequences are MNHNY and SVGAGI (reference sequence). V lost 5 bases to trimming and J lost 5 bases, with 12 bases between them. The CDR3 loop spans 13 amino acids. The CDR3 here is CASSPLAWETQYF. CDR3 coding DNA: TGTGCCAGCAGTCCACTAGCATGGGAGACCCAGTACTTC.

V gene TRBV2 combines with J gene TRBJ1-1; D is perhaps TRBD1 (5 bases). The germline CDR1 and CDR2 sequences are SNHLY and FYNNEI. This CDR3 region has 15 residues. Trimming removed 6 bases at V and 5 bases at J, with 19 bases between. The CDR3: CASRISWAGGTEAFF. Written as DNA, the CDR3 is TGTGCCAGCAGAATATCCTGGGCGGGGGGGACTGAAGCTTTCTTT.

The chain couples TRBV19 to TRBJ2-7; 10 bases match TRBD1. V lost 5 bases to trimming and J lost 4 bases; unmatched junction nucleotides: 8. Germline CDR1 LNHDA, CDR2 SQIVND (reference sequence). The CDR3 is made up of 15 amino acids. CDR3 DNA sequence: TGTGCCAGTAGTTGGGACCGGGACAGGGGATACGAGCAGTACTTC. Translated, it gives CASSWDRDRGYEQYF.

The rearrangement uses TRBV30 and TRBJ2-7; 9 bases match TRBD2. CDR3 size: 14 residues. V lost 0 bases to trimming and J lost 4 bases; unmatched junction nucleotides: 4. CDR1 is GTSNPN and CDR2 is SVGIG in the germline V gene (reference sequence). The DNA for the CDR3 is TGTGCCTGGAGTGTAATAGCGGGAGATTACGAGCAGTACTTC. It translates to CAWSVIAGDYEQYF. Full variable domain (missing parts from reference TRBV30 and TRBJ2-7): SQTIHQWPATLVQPVGSPLSLECTVEGTSNPNLYWYRQAAGRGLQLLFYSVGIGQISSEVPQNLSASRPQDRQFILSSKKLLLSDSGFYLCAWSVIAGDYEQYFGPGTRLTVT.

The count of this clone is one. The V call is TRBV5-1, the J call TRBJ1-3; tentative D call: TRBD1 (6 bases). Trimming pared 1 base from V and 2 bases from J, leaving 10 bases between. This CDR3 region has 15 residues. CDR1 is SGHRS, CDR2 YFSETQ, per germline. CDR3 amino acids: CASSLLSGAGNTIYF. The CDR3 DNA follows: TGCGCCAGCAGCTTGTTGTCAGGGGCTGGAAACACCATATATTTT. The entire variable domain, with the rest obtained from reference TRBV5-1 and TRBJ1-3, is as follows: KAGVTQTPRYLIKTRGQQVTLSCSPISGHRSVSWYQQTPGQGLQFLFEYFSETQRNKGNFPGRFSGRQFSNSRSEMNVSTLELGDSALYLCASSLLSGAGNTIYFGEGSWLTVV.

This chain links TRBV27 with TRBJ2-7; TRBD1 matches at 7 bases. V was clipped by 3 bases and J by 3 bases; unmatched bases: 11. The CDR3 runs to 16 residues. The germline V gene encodes CDR1 MNHEY and CDR2 SMNVEV (reference sequence). The CDR3 DNA is TGTGCCAGCAGTTTCTCATTCGGGACAGAGGTCTACGAGCAGTACTTC. Its translation is CASSFSFGTEVYEQYF.

The chain uses TRBV6-5 and TRBJ1-5; D uncertain. V was trimmed by 7 bases and J by 2 bases, leaving 15 bases between them. CDR3 size: 15 residues. Germline lookup yields CDR1 MNHEY and CDR2 SVGAGI. Here the CDR3 reads CASITETGGNQPQHF. For the CDR3, the DNA is TGTGCCAGCATTACGGAGACCGGGGGCAATCAGCCCCAGCATTTT.

This clone showed up just once. The CDR3 here is CASSLPQGEQYF. CDR3 DNA: TGTGCCAGCAGCCTTCCACAGGGTGAGCAGTACTTC. The chain recombines TRBV14 with TRBJ2-7, with D maybe TRBD1 (6 bases). The V and J ends lost 4 bases and 7 bases respectively, with 11 bases between them. The CDR3 spans 12 residues. From germline, CDR1 is SGHDN and CDR2 FVKESK.

This clone is a singleton in its sample. J is TRBJ1-1 and V is TRBV4-1, with 7 bases fitting TRBD1. This CDR3 region has 15 residues. The V gene's germline CDR1 is MGHRA and CDR2 YSYEKL. V gave up 3 bases and J gave up 0 bases; unmatched junction bases: 4. CDR3 sequence: CASSHPGQLNTEAFF. The CDR3 bases are TGCGCCAGCAGCCACCCGGGACAGCTGAACACTGAAGCTTTCTTT.

This clone rates as medium-sized. Other DNA sequences within the sample encode an identical CDR3. The V gene is TRBV9, the J gene TRBJ1-2, with 7 bases lining up with TRBD1. Germline V CDR1 and CDR2: SGDLS, YYNGEE. V lost 3 bases to trimming and J lost 8 bases; unmatched junction nucleotides: 7. The CDR3 is made up of 13 amino acids. CDR3: CASSAGTVYGYTF. CDR3 nucleotides: TGTGCCAGCAGCGCCGGGACAGTTTACGGCTACACCTTC. Combining the CDR3 with reference TRBV9 and TRBJ1-2 gives the whole variable domain DSGVTQTPKHLITATGQRVTLRCSPRSGDLSVYWYQQSLDQGLQFLIQYYNGEERAKGNILERFSAQQFPDLHSELNLSSLELGDSALYFCASSAGTVYGYTFGSGTRLTVV.

In its sample, this clone was seen a few times. J is TRBJ1-1 and V is TRBV19, with 9 bases identical to TRBD1. V gave up 4 bases and J gave up 1 base; unmatched junction bases: 4. In germline, CDR1 is LNHDA, CDR2 SQIVND (reference sequence). The CDR3 extends over 15 amino acids. DNA of the CDR3: TGTGCCAGTAGTACGGACAGGGGTGGGAACACTGAAGCTTTCTTT. It specifies CASSTDRGGNTEAFF.

The V gene is TRBV4-1, the J gene TRBJ2-1; 7 bases line up with TRBD2. The CDR3 loop spans 17 amino acids. With V trimmed by 0 bases and J by 2 bases, 7 bases remained unmatched. The germline V gene has CDR1 MGHRA and CDR2 YSYEKL. The CDR3 DNA sequence: TGCGCCAGCAGCCAAGATTCTCAGCGGGACGCCTACAATGAGCAGTTCTTC. Its translation is CASSQDSQRDAYNEQFF.

The chain joins TRBV21-1 to TRBJ2-7; the table's D call, TRBD2, has no DNA check behind it. TRBV21-1 is a recognized pseudogene. This CDR3 comprises 12 residues. The CDR3 spells CGKAGESYEQYF. DNA of the CDR3: TGTGGAAAAGCGGGAGAGTCCTACGAGCAGTACTTC.

J is TRBJ1-6 and V is TRBV7-9; D gene uncertain. The V and J ends lost 7 bases and 5 bases respectively, with 6 bases between them. Germline CDR1 reads SEHNR; CDR2 reads FQNEAQ (reference sequence). The CDR3 consists of 12 residues. The CDR3, as DNA: TGTGCCAGCACCGTCAATAATTCACCCCTCCACTTT. This gives the protein CASTVNNSPLHF. Based on the CDR3 plus reference TRBV7-9 and TRBJ1-6, the full variable domain is DTGVSQNPRHKITKRGQNVTFRCDPISEHNRLYWYRQTLGQGPEFLTYFQNEAQLEKSRLLSDRFSAERPKGSFSTLEIQRTEQGDSAMYLCASTVNNSPLHFGNGTRLTVT.

The V and J genes are TRBV3-1 (or the pseudogene TRBV3-2) and TRBJ2-5, with D perhaps TRBD1 (5 bases). The CDR3 spans 15 residues. V was pared by 0 bases and J by 5 bases, with 13 bases between. Per germline, CDR1 LGHDT and CDR2 YNNKEL (reference sequence). The CDR3 DNA reads as TGTGCCAGCAGCCAAGACGTCCAGGGATGGGAGACCCAGTACTTC. It encodes CASSQDVQGWETQYF.

The rearrangement uses TRBV5-1 and TRBJ1-3, with D uncertain. The CDR3 sequence is 18 residues long. The ends were cut back, 1 base at V and 4 bases at J, with 21 bases in the middle. Germline CDR1 and CDR2: SGHRS and YFSETQ. CDR3 in DNA: TGCGCCAGCAGCTTGAATCTGGGCGGGCGGCTAGCAGGAAACACCATATATTTT. Amino acids: CASSLNLGGRLAGNTIYF.

CDR3 sequence reads: CASSLEFSSGRIWYF. The CDR3 DNA follows: TGTGCCAGCAGCTTAGAGTTTTCTAGCGGGAGGATTTGGTACTTC. V usage is TRBV7-9 and J usage is TRBJ2-7, with TRBD2 matching over 11 bases. Germline trimming cut 1 base from V and 12 bases from J; bases unmatched to any gene: 11. The CDR3 runs to 15 residues. Germline V gene data show CDR1 as SEHNR and CDR2 as FQNEAQ (reference sequence).

This sequence joins TRBV27 and TRBJ2-7; a weak D match, TRBD2 (6 bases). Deletions cut 2 bases from V and 3 bases from J, with 14 bases between. The CDR3 extends over 15 amino acids. CDR1 MNHEY and CDR2 SMNVEV come from the germline V gene (reference sequence). The CDR3 sequence: CASSLAEGLIYEQYF. The CDR3 DNA reads TGTGCCAGCAGTTTAGCGGAGGGGCTAATCTACGAGCAGTACTTC.

This chain links TRBV27 with TRBJ2-7; TRBD1 aligns across 9 bases. This CDR3 is built from 15 residues. From germline, CDR1 is MNHEY and CDR2 SMNVEV (reference sequence). Trimming cost V 5 bases and J 4 bases; bases outside gene matches: 9. The CDR3 spells CASSPRTGEGYEQYF. The CDR3 DNA is TGTGCCAGCAGTCCACGGACAGGGGAAGGGTACGAGCAGTACTTC.

The J gene is TRBJ1-1, the V gene TRBV6-5; tentative D call: TRBD1 (5 bases). The CDR3 is 14 residues long. From germline, CDR1 is MNHEY and CDR2 SVGAGI. V dropped 5 bases and J dropped 5 bases, with 15 bases sitting between them. The CDR3 DNA is TGTGCCAGCAGTACCAGGGAGGGAAGGACTGAAGCTTTCTTT. Amino acid sequence: CASSTREGRTEAFF.

This clone was counted between two and nine times. Here the CDR3 reads CASSLRDRVYEQYF. CDR3 sequence (DNA): TGTGCCAGCAGTCTCCGGGACAGGGTTTACGAGCAGTACTTC. This rearrangement joins TRBV27 to TRBJ2-7; 9 bases map to TRBD1. V lost 5 bases, J lost 4 bases, and 6 bases stayed unmatched. Germline V CDR1 and CDR2: MNHEY, SMNVEV (reference sequence). CDR3 length: 14 amino acids.

The genes are TRBV4-1 and TRBJ2-7, with TRBD1 matching 7 bases. The CDR3 runs to 14 residues. With V trimmed by 5 bases and J by 1 base, 5 bases remained unmatched. The germline V gene has CDR1 MGHRA and CDR2 YSYEKL. The CDR3 DNA follows: TGCGCCAGCAGCTCCCGGGACAGATCCTACGAGCAGTACTTC. Translating gives CASSSRDRSYEQYF.

CDR3 residues: CASQPIGQQFNYGYTF. The CDR3 region has the DNA TGTGCCAGCCAGCCGATTGGGCAGCAGTTTAACTATGGCTACACCTTC. V is TRBV6-6 and J is TRBJ1-2; no definite D call. V was shortened by 8 bases and J by 1 base, with 20 bases between the two germline ends. This CDR3 has 16 residues. Germline CDR1 and CDR2: MNHNY and SVGAGI (reference sequence).

V usage is TRBV4-3 and J usage is TRBJ1-1, with D maybe TRBD1 (6 bases). The CDR3 consists of 15 residues. V was cut by 2 bases and J by 4 bases, with 14 bases left in between. Germline assignment: CDR1 LGHNA and CDR2 YSLEER. The CDR3 is CASSQKGGLRTEAFF. The DNA for the CDR3 is TGCGCCAGCAGCCAAAAGGGGGGGCTGCGCACTGAAGCTTTCTTT.

The J gene is TRBJ2-7, the V gene TRBV18, with unresolved D. V was trimmed by 6 bases and J by 1 base, leaving 10 bases between them. The CDR3 is 13 residues long. The germline gives CDR1 KGHSH, CDR2 LQKENI. CDR3 sequence: CASSPQASYEQYF. The CDR3 DNA reads as TGTGCCAGCTCCCCCCAGGCGTCCTACGAGCAGTACTTC.

The chain employs TRBV9 and TRBJ1-2; 7 positions match TRBD1. With 0 bases clipped from V and 5 bases from J, the junction kept 7 bases outside the gene matches. The CDR3 runs 15 residues. Germline assignment: CDR1 SGDLS and CDR2 YYNGEE. DNA for the CDR3: TGTGCCAGCAGCGTAGTGCCAGGGGGACTTTATGGCTACACCTTC. Amino acids: CASSVVPGGLYGYTF.

The chain couples TRBV29-1 to TRBJ1-1; D may be TRBD1 (5 bases). Trimming cost V 2 bases and J 5 bases, with 12 bases left between them. This CDR3 contains 13 residues. The germline CDR1 and CDR2 sequences are SQVTM and ANQGSEA. CDR3 region: CSVEWPGRTEAFF. The CDR3 DNA reads as TGCAGCGTTGAATGGCCAGGGAGGACTGAAGCTTTCTTT. Based on the CDR3 plus reference TRBV29-1 and TRBJ1-1, the full variable domain is SAVISQKPSRDICQRGTSLTIQCQVDSQVTMMFWYRQQPGQSLTLIATANQGSEATYESGFVIDKFPISRPNLTFSTLTVSNMSPEDSSIYLCSVEWPGRTEAFFGQGTRLTVV.

The chain recombines TRBV6-5 with TRBJ1-6; weak D call: TRBD1 (5 bases). The CDR3 loop spans 14 amino acids. Looked up from germline, CDR1 is MNHEY and CDR2 is SVGAGI. With 6 bases removed from V and 6 bases from J, the gap between germline ends came to 12 bases. CDR3 sequence: CASSRQITNSPLHF. CDR3 DNA sequence: TGTGCCAGCAGCCGACAGATTACTAATTCACCCCTCCACTTT.